This entry features one TCR beta chain sequence. A single record per CDR3 protein comes from TCRdb applying MiXCR to the RT-PCR reads. Altogether about 110,000 distinct CDR3 sequences are present, around 38% being singletons, with the ten largest covering roughly 27%. In germline, CDR1 is MNHEY, CDR2 SMNVEV (reference sequence). This CDR3 is 15 amino acids long. Trimming took off 6 bases at V and 0 bases at J, with 14 bases between the two ends. The sample comes from a study of patients and donors after allogeneic stem cell transplantation. The specimen was blood, either unsorted or a sorted T cell fraction (not recorded which). The chain joins TRBV27 to TRBJ1-1; no reliable D call. The sequence was collected from a human donor who was either an allogeneic HSCT recipient or a stem cell or donor lymphocyte infusion donor (not recorded which). It is not recorded whose cells these are; they may come from a transplant donor. CDR3 protein: CASSLLGGMNTEAFF. Here the CDR3 DNA reads TGTGCCAGCAGCCTTCTGGGCGGCATGAACACTGAAGCTTTCTTT.